This T cell receptor (beta chain) is from a study of blood T cell repertoires in COVID-19. V shed 5 bases and J shed 7 bases, with 14 bases lying between them. The CDR3 is 14 residues long. Per germline, CDR1 SGHTA and CDR2 FQGNSA. The method was immunoSEQ multiplex PCR; TCRdb's version includes in-frame clones alone and lacks a portion of them. Here the sample spans some 52,000 clones, around 86% being singletons. V is TRBV7-2 and J is TRBJ1-4, with D tentatively TRBD1 (5 bases). This receptor was identified in a man aged 65 to 79 with acute or convalescent COVID-19. The sequenced sample was peripheral blood. The DNA of the CDR3 is TGTGCCAGCAGCCCTTTGCGGGGGGTTGAAAAACTGTTTTTT. This translates into CASSPLRGVEKLFF.